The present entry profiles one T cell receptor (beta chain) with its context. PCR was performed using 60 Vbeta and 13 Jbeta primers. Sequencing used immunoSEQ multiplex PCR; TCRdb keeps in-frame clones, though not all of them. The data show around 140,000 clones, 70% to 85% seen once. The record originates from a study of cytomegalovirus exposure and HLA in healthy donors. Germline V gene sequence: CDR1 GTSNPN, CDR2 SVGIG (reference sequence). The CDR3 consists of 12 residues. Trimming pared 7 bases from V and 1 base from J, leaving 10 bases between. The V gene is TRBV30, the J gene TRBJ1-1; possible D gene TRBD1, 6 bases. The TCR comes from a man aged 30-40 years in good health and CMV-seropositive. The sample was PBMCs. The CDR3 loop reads CASTQGNTEAFF. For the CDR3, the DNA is TGTGCCTCTACACAGGGGAACACTGAAGCTTTCTTT. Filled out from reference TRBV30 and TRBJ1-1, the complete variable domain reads SQTIHQWPATLVQPVGSPLSLECTVEGTSNPNLYWYRQAAGRGLQLLFYSVGIGQISSEVPQNLSASRPQDRQFILSSKKLLLSDSGFYLCASTQGNTEAFFGQGTRLTVV.